Shown below are 32 T cell receptor beta chains from a single sample sequenced in a study of blood T cell repertoires in COVID-19. Profiled with immunoSEQ multiplex PCR; TCRdb holds only in-frame clones, not every one. The table has under 250,000 clones, under 90% seen once. Sequencing used peripheral blood. The receptor source for this set is a man in his fifties or sixties with COVID-19, enrolled during active disease.

The table lists this clone with a count of one. The V call is TRBV3-1 (or the pseudogene TRBV3-2), the J call TRBJ2-1, with D perhaps matching TRBD2 (6 bases). CDR1 is LGHDT and CDR2 is YNNKEL in the germline V gene (reference sequence). The CDR3 runs to 15 residues. The germline V and J ends were trimmed by 4 bases and 7 bases, with 17 bases remaining between them. The CDR3 bases are TGTGCCAGCAGCCCCCAGGGACTTCCTAGGAATGAGCAGTTCTTC. Amino acids: CASSPQGLPRNEQFF.

V gene TRBV18 combines with J gene TRBJ2-1; D is ambiguous. This CDR3 is built from 17 residues. CDR1 and CDR2 (germline): KGHSH, LQKENI. The V end was cut by 3 bases, the J end by 0 bases, with 15 bases between. The CDR3 spells CASSPNRPAASYNEQFF. For the CDR3, the DNA is TGTGCCAGCTCACCCAATCGGCCTGCGGCCTCCTACAATGAGCAGTTCTTC.

The sample holds one count of this clone. The chain employs TRBV15 and TRBJ1-4, with 8 bases that match TRBD1. V lost 3 bases and J lost 10; bases outside the gene matches: 16. CDR1 is LNHNV, CDR2 YYDKDF, per germline (reference sequence). This CDR3 contains 17 residues. CDR3 bases: TGTGCCACCAGCAGTCGGACAGGGCGCGGCATGGTAGGAAAACTGTTTTTT. Amino acid sequence: CATSSRTGRGMVGKLFF. The full variable domain, with the rest looked up from reference TRBV15 and TRBJ1-4, is DAMVIQNPRYQVTQFGKPVTLSCSQTLNHNVMYWYQQKSSQAPKLLFHYYDKDFNNEADTPDNFQSRRPNTSFCFLDIRSPGLGDTAMYLCATSSRTGRGMVGKLFFGSGTQLSVL.

J is TRBJ1-1 and V is TRBV18; D uncertain. The V end lost 3 bases, the J end lost 1 base, and 9 bases lay between the germline ends. The CDR3 covers 14 residues. Germline CDR1 KGHSH, CDR2 LQKENI. This CDR3 is CASSPQVKNTEAFF. In nucleotides, the CDR3 is TGTGCCAGCTCACCCCAGGTTAAGAACACTGAAGCTTTCTTT.

The chain joins TRBV18 to TRBJ2-2; D is uncertain. V lost 3 bases and J lost 4, with 18 bases in between. This CDR3 contains 17 residues. CDR1 and CDR2 (germline): KGHSH, LQKENI. CDR3 region: CASSPEAPGLGTGELFF. In DNA, the CDR3 is TGTGCCAGCTCACCTGAGGCCCCCGGCCTTGGCACCGGGGAGCTGTTTTTT.

This clone is a singleton in its sample. This sequence joins TRBV5-1 and TRBJ1-1, with TRBD1 identical over 8 bases. The CDR3 is 14 amino acids. V trimming: 0 bases; J trimming: 4 bases; junction bases outside the gene matches: 2. The V gene's germline CDR1 is SGHRS and CDR2 YFSETQ. CDR3 DNA sequence: TGCGCCAGCAGCTTGGCCACAGGGGGCACTGAAGCTTTCTTT. Its translation is CASSLATGGTEAFF.

In regard to this clone: Additional DNA sequences in this sample encode the identical CDR3. The chain employs TRBV6-1 and TRBJ2-7; the D gene is possibly TRBD2 (5 bases). CDR3 length: 12 amino acids. Germline V lookup: CDR1 MNHNS, CDR2 SASEGT. Trimming took off 2 bases at V and 4 bases at J, with 6 bases between the two ends. DNA of the CDR3: TGTGCCAGCAGTGAACGGGGTTACGAGCAGTACTTC. Its translation is CASSERGYEQYF.

The chain has TRBV27 and TRBJ2-1; TRBD2 might be the D (6 bases). This CDR3 contains 13 residues. CDR1 MNHEY and CDR2 SMNVEV come from the germline V gene (reference sequence). V lost 3 bases and J 6 bases, leaving 9 bases between the germline ends. CDR3 residues: CASSFLTSNEQFF. CDR3 nucleotide sequence: TGTGCCAGCAGTTTCCTGACTAGCAATGAGCAGTTCTTC.

The chain combines TRBV9 with TRBJ2-7; 9 nucleotides align to TRBD2. This CDR3 region has 14 residues. Germline loops: CDR1 SGDLS, CDR2 YYNGEE. The trim removed 2 bases at V and 6 bases at J, leaving 6 bases unmatched. The chain's CDR3 is CASSVNLAGSEQYF. CDR3 sequence (DNA): TGTGCCAGCAGCGTTAACCTAGCGGGGTCCGAGCAGTACTTC.

The gene calls are TRBV6-5 and TRBJ1-1, with 8 positions matching TRBD1. Germline V gene data show CDR1 as MNHEY and CDR2 as SVGAGI. The CDR3 spans 15 residues. Trimming cost V 2 bases and J 5 bases; bases outside gene matches: 7. The CDR3 region has the DNA TGTGCCAGCAGTTACGCCCAGGGGGCTGGAACTGAAGCTTTCTTT. Its protein product is CASSYAQGAGTEAFF.

The chain carries TRBV19 and TRBJ1-2, with D unclear. CDR1 is LNHDA, CDR2 SQIVND, per germline (reference sequence). V lost 2 bases and J 6 bases, leaving 13 bases between the germline ends. This CDR3 has 14 amino acids. This chain's CDR3 is CASSIRAGPDGYTF. CDR3 nucleotides: TGTGCCAGTAGTATACGGGCGGGTCCGGATGGCTACACCTTC.

The genes are TRBV3-1 (or the pseudogene TRBV3-2) and TRBJ1-1; TRBD1 agrees at 9 bases. Germline CDR1 and CDR2: LGHDT and YNNKEL (reference sequence). The V gene end was trimmed by 5 bases and the J gene end by 1 base; junction bases not matched to a gene: 2. The CDR3 is 14 residues long. CDR3 region: CASSRTGANTEAFF. CDR3 sequence (DNA): TGTGCCAGCAGCAGGACAGGGGCGAACACTGAAGCTTTCTTT.

This clone was counted between two and nine times. The rearrangement uses TRBV18 and TRBJ1-6; 7 nucleotides align to TRBD1. The CDR3 runs to 12 residues. Germline V gene data show CDR1 as KGHSH and CDR2 as LQKENI. J lost 12 bases, V lost 5 bases, and 4 bases had no gene match. CDR3 bases: TGTGCCAGCTCAGACAGGGTTGGACCCCTCCACTTT. This gives the protein CASSDRVGPLHF.

V gene TRBV7-3 combines with J gene TRBJ2-2, with a tentative D call TRBD1 (6 bases). This CDR3 has 13 amino acids. Trimming removed 2 bases at V and 5 bases at J, with 6 bases between. CDR1 SGHTA and CDR2 FQGTGA come from the germline V gene. The CDR3 region has the DNA TGTGCCAGCAGCTTAGGACAGACCGGGGAGCTGTTTTTT. Translation gives CASSLGQTGELFF. The full variable domain, its missing parts supplied by reference TRBV7-3 and TRBJ2-2, is GAGVSQTPSNKVTEKGKYVELRCDPISGHTALYWYRQSLGQGPEFLIYFQGTGAADDSGLPNDRFFAVRPEGSVSTLKIQRTERGDSAVYLCASSLGQTGELFFGEGSRLTVL.

In this sample, this clone turned up once. V and J are TRBV6-6 and TRBJ1-2; 9 bases line up with TRBD1. Germline values: CDR1 MNHNY, CDR2 SVGAGI (reference sequence). CDR3 length: 18 amino acids. Losses at the gene ends were 5 bases for V and 4 bases for J; bases not matched to a gene: 17. The DNA of the CDR3 is TGTGCCAGCAGTCCTACGGGGACAGGGTTGGGTTTCGGCTATGGCTACACCTTC. Residues: CASSPTGTGLGFGYGYTF.

V usage is TRBV2 and J usage is TRBJ1-5; TRBD1 is a possible D gene (6 bases). Germline CDR1 is SNHLY and CDR2 is FYNNEI. V lost 5 bases, J lost 3 bases, and 8 bases lay in between. CDR3 size: 13 residues. CDR3 residues: CASSQGFNQPQHF. The CDR3 nucleotides are TGTGCCAGCAGTCAGGGGTTCAATCAGCCCCAGCATTTT.

Here the CDR3 reads CASSPPGIYGYTF. The DNA of the CDR3 is TGTGCCAGCAGCCCCCCCGGGATATATGGCTACACCTTC. The V call is TRBV9, the J call TRBJ1-2, with D unclear. The CDR3 runs to 13 residues. Deletions cut 4 bases from V and 5 bases from J, with 12 bases between. Per the germline V gene, CDR1 is SGDLS and CDR2 is YYNGEE.

The CDR3 sequence is CASSLTGGPYGYTF. The CDR3 DNA is TGTGCCAGCAGTTTAACAGGGGGGCCCTATGGCTACACCTTC. This chain connects TRBV27 to TRBJ1-2; 8 nucleotides line up with TRBD1. Germline CDR1 reads MNHEY; CDR2 reads SMNVEV (reference sequence). V was pared by 2 bases and J by 4 bases, with 3 bases of the junction left unmatched. This CDR3 spans 14 amino acids.

This chain joins TRBV10-2 and TRBJ1-5, with 7 positions matching TRBD1. The J segment lost 3 bases and the V segment lost 4 bases, leaving 6 bases of the junction unmatched. The CDR3 has 15 residues. Germline V gene sequence: CDR1 WSHSY, CDR2 SAAADI. DNA of the CDR3: TGCGCCAGCAGTGGGCCCGACAGGGCCAATCAGCCCCAGCATTTT. Translating it yields CASSGPDRANQPQHF.

The chain links TRBV13 to TRBJ2-3, with unresolved D. Trimming shortened V by 5 bases and J by 4 bases, and 7 bases separated the two germline ends. Germline CDR1 reads PRHDT; CDR2 reads FYEKMQ (reference sequence). The CDR3 sequence is 12 residues long. The CDR3 nucleotides read TGTGCCAGCAGCACAGAAGCAGATACGCAGTATTTT. Its protein is CASSTEADTQYF. Complete variable domain (other parts from reference TRBV13 and TRBJ2-3): AAGVIQSPRHLIKEKRETATLKCYPIPRHDTVYWYQQGPGQDPQFLISFYEKMQSDKGSIPDRFSAQQFSDYHSELNMSSLELGDSALYFCASSTEADTQYFGPGTRLTVL.

The chain has TRBV28 and TRBJ1-2; tentative D call: TRBD1 (5 bases). With 2 bases removed from V and 6 bases from J, the gap between germline ends came to 16 bases. CDR1 is MDHEN, CDR2 SYDVKM, per germline. The CDR3 has 15 residues. The CDR3 spells CASSLGPGVGHGYTF. For the CDR3, the DNA is TGTGCCAGCAGTTTAGGACCGGGGGTGGGGCATGGCTACACCTTC.

This rearrangement joins TRBV19 to TRBJ1-2, with D perhaps matching TRBD1 (5 bases). In germline, CDR1 is LNHDA, CDR2 SQIVND (reference sequence). This CDR3 is 13 amino acids long. Trimming stripped 5 bases from V and 6 bases from J, with 13 bases between. Written as DNA, the CDR3 is TGTGCCAGTAGTGCGGAGGGGAAGAATGGCTACACCTTC. Protein product: CASSAEGKNGYTF.

The chain combines TRBV5-1 with TRBJ2-2, with D perhaps TRBD2 (6 bases). Germline values: CDR1 SGHRS, CDR2 YFSETQ. The CDR3 spans 14 residues. V was trimmed by 0 bases and J by 4 bases, leaving 7 bases between them. CDR3 DNA sequence: TGCGCCAGCAGCTTGGGGGACTTCACCGGGGAGCTGTTTTTT. Its translation: CASSLGDFTGELFF. The full variable domain, completed using reference TRBV5-1 and TRBJ2-2, is KAGVTQTPRYLIKTRGQQVTLSCSPISGHRSVSWYQQTPGQGLQFLFEYFSETQRNKGNFPGRFSGRQFSNSRSEMNVSTLELGDSALYLCASSLGDFTGELFFGEGSRLTVL.

The sample holds one count of this clone. This chain connects TRBV6-5 to TRBJ2-7, with D unresolved. Germline V lookup: CDR1 MNHEY, CDR2 SVGAGI. The CDR3 has 15 amino acids. V was pared by 3 bases and J by 0 bases, with 12 bases between. This CDR3 is CASSYTYPSSYEQYF. The CDR3 nucleotides are TGTGCCAGCAGTTATACGTATCCTAGCTCCTACGAGCAGTACTTC.

The V call is TRBV20-1, the J call TRBJ2-7, with a tentative D call TRBD2 (6 bases). The V and J ends lost 3 bases and 7 bases respectively, with 16 bases between them. CDR1 and CDR2 from the germline V gene are DFQATT and SNEGSKA (reference sequence). The CDR3 length is 13 residues. CDR3 loop: CSASEGRPTEQYF. The DNA for the CDR3 is TGCAGTGCTAGTGAGGGGAGGCCGACAGAGCAGTACTTC.

The rearrangement joins TRBV12-3 or TRBV12-4 to TRBJ1-1; D not certain. The CDR3 loop spans 11 amino acids. Trimming shortened V by 3 bases and J by 7 bases, and 6 bases separated the two germline ends. The CDR3 DNA reads as TGTGCCAGCAGTTTTTACGGTGAAGCTTTCTTT. It codes for CASSFYGEAFF.

The chain recombines TRBV27 with TRBJ1-2; 8 nucleotides agree with TRBD1. Per the germline V gene, CDR1 is MNHEY and CDR2 is SMNVEV (reference sequence). The CDR3 contains 15 residues. V lost 4 bases, J lost 6 bases, and 10 bases stayed unmatched. The CDR3 here is CASSYRQGSFNGYTF. The CDR3 nucleotides are TGTGCCAGCAGTTATAGACAGGGGAGCTTTAATGGCTACACCTTC.

This clone was observed a single time. The J gene is TRBJ2-3, the V gene TRBV6-1; 13 nucleotides agree with TRBD2. CDR1 is MNHNS, CDR2 SASEGT, per germline. Trimming cost V 1 base and J 8 bases; bases outside gene matches: 6. This CDR3 is 16 amino acids long. CDR3 bases: TGTGCCAGCAGTGAAGGACTAGCGGGGGGCATGGGTACGCAGTATTTT. Translated, it gives CASSEGLAGGMGTQYF.

The chain has TRBV24-1 and TRBJ1-5; 9 bases are a match to TRBD1. CDR1 and CDR2 from the germline V gene are KGHDR and SFDVKD. J gave up 6 bases and V 3 bases, and 5 bases lay outside the gene matches. The CDR3 totals 15 residues. The CDR3 DNA sequence: TGTGCCACCAGTGATCCCCGACAGGGGGGTCAGCCCCAGCATTTT. This gives the protein CATSDPRQGGQPQHF.

The chain combines TRBV10-3 with TRBJ2-3; a possible D gene is TRBD1 (7 bases). CDR3 length: 13 amino acids. V shed 6 bases and J shed 9 bases, with 16 bases lying between them. Germline-derived CDR1 and CDR2 are ENHRY and SYGVKD. CDR3 nucleotides: TGTGCCATCAGCGAGCAGGGGGGAAGAACGCAGTATTTT. Its translation is CAISEQGGRTQYF.

The CDR3 DNA reads as TGTGCCACCGGAGGCAGGAGGAGGGCTGAAGCTTTCTTT. This translates into CATGGRRRAEAFF. The V gene is TRBV7-9, the J gene TRBJ1-1; no clear D gene. This CDR3 spans 13 amino acids. CDR1 and CDR2 (germline): SEHNR, FQNEAQ (reference sequence). V was trimmed by 10 bases and J by 6 bases, leaving 18 bases between them.

The chain is built from TRBV3-1 (or the pseudogene TRBV3-2) and TRBJ2-5, with D possibly TRBD2 on 6 matching bases. The length of the CDR3 is 14 residues. CDR1 and CDR2 from the germline V gene are LGHDT and YNNKEL (reference sequence). Trimming took 0 bases from V and 2 from J, leaving 7 bases between them. CDR3 in DNA: TGTGCCAGCAGCCAAGAGGGGGGTCAAGAGACCCAGTACTTC. Translation: CASSQEGGQETQYF.